The next 30 T cell receptor beta chains were all read from a single sample in a study of T cell responses to AZD1222 COVID-19 vaccine. Sequenced by immunoSEQ multiplex PCR; TCRdb stores in-frame clones only, minus some. This repertoire shows approximately 140,000 clones, roughly 93% found once; its top ten account for over 8.5%. The source material was peripheral blood, sampled 28 days after the second AZD1222 dose. These receptors all stem from an adult who received the AZD1222 COVID-19 vaccine.

The V and J genes are TRBV19 and TRBJ1-6; no clear D. V shed 2 bases and J shed 5 bases, with 10 bases lying between them. This CDR3 contains 15 residues. In germline, CDR1 is LNHDA, CDR2 SQIVND (reference sequence). The CDR3 coding sequence is TGTGCCAGTAGTATAATGGCACCCCATAATTCACCCCTCCACTTT. The encoded protein is CASSIMAPHNSPLHF.

This chain uses TRBV5-6 with TRBJ1-2; tentatively, D is TRBD1 (6 bases). Germline CDR1 SGHDT, CDR2 YYEEEE. The CDR3 consists of 12 residues. V was pared by 4 bases and J by 10 bases, with 14 bases between. The CDR3 nucleotides read TGTGCCAGCAGCCCAGGACAGATTTCCTACACCTTC. The encoded protein is CASSPGQISYTF.

This chain connects TRBV6-4 to TRBJ2-2; D is uncertain. Germline CDR1 reads MRHNA; CDR2 reads SNTAGT. The CDR3 has 15 residues. Trimming stripped 3 bases from V and 3 bases from J, with 11 bases between. CDR3 nucleotide sequence: TGTGCCAGCAGTGAAACCTCCAGCTACACCGGGGAGCTGTTTTTT. Protein sequence: CASSETSSYTGELFF.

The chain is built from TRBV10-3 and TRBJ1-2; D not resolved. Trimming left V 4 bases short and J 3 bases short, with 15 bases between. Germline V gives CDR1 ENHRY, CDR2 SYGVKD. CDR3 length: 15 amino acids. The CDR3: CAISASGFLDYGYTF. The DNA for the CDR3 is TGTGCCATCAGTGCTTCGGGGTTCCTTGACTATGGCTACACCTTC.

The rearrangement links TRBV29-1 to TRBJ2-1; maybe TRBD2 (6 bases). The CDR3 has 13 residues. Between the trimmed V and J ends, which lost 7 bases and 2 bases, there was a span of 12 bases. In germline, CDR1 is SQVTM, CDR2 ANQGSEA. The CDR3 sequence: CSGTGATYNEQFF. For the CDR3, the DNA is TGCAGCGGGACGGGAGCAACCTACAATGAGCAGTTCTTC.

V and J are TRBV5-1 and TRBJ1-1; no reliable D call. Trimming pared 4 bases from V and 6 bases from J, leaving 13 bases between. The germline CDR1 and CDR2 sequences are SGHRS and YFSETQ. The CDR3 sequence is 13 residues long. CDR3 in DNA: TGCGCCAGCAGCCAAGACACATGGGCTGAAGCTTTCTTT. Translation gives CASSQDTWAEAFF.

The rearrangement links TRBV7-6 to TRBJ2-1; possible D gene TRBD2, 6 bases. This CDR3 has 16 residues. Germline values: CDR1 SGHVS, CDR2 FNYEAQ. With 1 base removed from V and 5 bases from J, the gap between germline ends came to 15 bases. CDR3 loop: CASSLVSGRGNNEQFF. CDR3 sequence (DNA): TGTGCCAGCAGCTTAGTATCCGGGAGAGGAAACAATGAGCAGTTCTTC. The full variable domain, rest sourced from reference TRBV7-6 and TRBJ2-1, is GAGVSQSPRYKVTKRGQDVALRCDPISGHVSLYWYRQALGQGPEFLTYFNYEAQQDKSGLPNDRFSAERPEGSISTLTIQRTEQRDSAMYRCASSLVSGRGNNEQFFGPGTRLTVL.

A single count supports this clone. The chain has TRBV19 and TRBJ2-7; TRBD1 might be the D (5 bases). V lost 5 bases, J lost 5 bases, and 19 bases lay in between. This CDR3 contains 15 residues. Germline V gene sequence: CDR1 LNHDA, CDR2 SQIVND (reference sequence). CDR3: CASSDRPQGADEQYF. CDR3 DNA: TGTGCCAGTAGTGATAGACCCCAGGGCGCCGACGAGCAGTACTTC.

The rearrangement uses TRBV25-1 and TRBJ1-3; 7 bases match TRBD1. This CDR3 is 14 amino acids long. The junction had 3 bases not matched to a gene; V was cut back by 4 bases and J by 3 bases. From germline, CDR1 is MGHDK and CDR2 SYGVNS. The chain's CDR3 is CASSVRGLGNTIYF. The CDR3 nucleotides read TGTGCCAGCAGTGTAAGGGGGCTTGGAAACACCATATATTTT.

This chain joins TRBV2 and TRBJ1-4; the match to TRBD1 covers 10 bases. The CDR3 spans 16 residues. With 0 bases clipped from V and 8 bases from J, the junction kept 6 bases outside the gene matches. Looked up from germline, CDR1 is SNHLY and CDR2 is FYNNEI. The CDR3, as DNA: TGTGCCAGCAGTGAAGCCCAGAGGACAGGGGGGGAAAAACTGTTTTTT. Its translation: CASSEAQRTGGEKLFF.

The rearrangement joins TRBV11-2 to TRBJ2-2; D is perhaps TRBD2 (6 bases). Per germline, CDR1 SGHAT and CDR2 FQNNGV. The CDR3 contains 16 residues. Trimming left V 4 bases short and J 1 base short, with 13 bases between. CDR3 residues: CASSSPGLMNTGELFF. CDR3 coding DNA: TGTGCCAGCAGCTCCCCGGGACTGATGAACACCGGGGAGCTGTTTTTT. The full variable domain, in which reference TRBV11-2 and TRBJ2-2 provide the parts outside the CDR3, is EAGVAQSPRYKIIEKRQSVAFWCNPISGHATLYWYQQILGQGPKLLIQFQNNGVVDDSQLPKDRFSAERLKGVDSTLKIQPAKLEDSAVYLCASSSPGLMNTGELFFGEGSRLTVL.

The rearrangement links TRBV18 to TRBJ2-5; weak D call: TRBD2 (6 bases). Germline V gives CDR1 KGHSH, CDR2 LQKENI. Trimming removed 2 bases from V and 6 bases from J, with 19 bases in between. This CDR3 is 16 amino acids long. CDR3 sequence: CASSPSPGGGAKTQYF. The CDR3, as DNA: TGTGCCAGCTCACCATCCCCCGGTGGCGGGGCCAAGACCCAGTACTTC.

The chain links TRBV28 to TRBJ1-2, with a weak D call TRBD1 (5 bases). Trimming left V 4 bases short and J 7 bases short, with 19 bases between. Germline V gene data show CDR1 as MDHEN and CDR2 as SYDVKM. CDR3 length: 15 amino acids. DNA for the CDR3: TGTGCCAGCAGTTCCTATGGAGGGGAGATTTCTGGCTACACCTTC. This sequence encodes CASSSYGGEISGYTF.

This chain uses TRBV6-6 with TRBJ1-1; D might be TRBD1 (6 bases). Trimming removed 2 bases at V and 3 bases at J, with 10 bases between. CDR3 length equals 14 residues. Germline CDR1 reads MNHNY; CDR2 reads SVGAGI (reference sequence). The CDR3 DNA reads TGTGCCAGCAGTTACGGGAGGGGGTACACTGAAGCTTTCTTT. This sequence encodes CASSYGRGYTEAFF.

The J gene is TRBJ1-1, the V gene TRBV2, with D hard to call. The V gene lost 6 bases and the J gene lost 6 bases, with 14 bases spanning the gap. The CDR3 loop spans 13 amino acids. Germline lookup yields CDR1 SNHLY and CDR2 FYNNEI. The CDR3 coding sequence is TGTGCCAGCAGGACCGACCCCGGGGCTGAAGCTTTCTTT. As protein: CASRTDPGAEAFF.

The chain has TRBV12-3 or TRBV12-4 and TRBJ2-7, with D hard to call. The CDR3 length is 13 residues. Deletions cut 3 bases from V and 0 bases from J, with 6 bases between. Here the CDR3 DNA reads TGTGCCAGCAGTTTTGGGCTCTCCTACGAGCAGTACGTC. As protein: CASSFGLSYEQYV.

V and J are TRBV20-1 and TRBJ2-2; 9 nucleotides match TRBD1. The CDR3 spans 15 residues. The trim removed 3 bases at V and 1 base at J, leaving 3 bases unmatched. CDR1 and CDR2 from the germline V gene are DFQATT and SNEGSKA (reference sequence). As DNA, the CDR3 is TGCAGTGCTAGTGAGGGACAGGGGAACACCGGGGAGCTGTTTTTT. Its translation is CSASEGQGNTGELFF.

The chain has TRBV5-5 and TRBJ1-1; D is unresolved. CDR1 is SGHKS and CDR2 is YYEKEE in the germline V gene (reference sequence). The V end was cut by 0 bases, the J end by 1 base, with 7 bases between. The CDR3 contains 14 residues. For the CDR3, the DNA is TGTGCCAGCAGCTTGGCCTTTGGGAACACTGAAGCTTTCTTT. Translation: CASSLAFGNTEAFF.

The V and J genes are TRBV5-1 and TRBJ1-4; 9 nucleotides agree with TRBD1. This CDR3 comprises 15 residues. Germline V gene data show CDR1 as SGHRS and CDR2 as YFSETQ. The V segment lost 4 bases and the J segment 4 bases; nucleotides outside the gene matches: 5. The CDR3 loop is CASSPGTGFNEKLFF. CDR3 bases: TGCGCCAGCAGCCCCGGGACAGGGTTTAATGAAAAACTGTTTTTT.

This clone was found once. This chain uses TRBV7-3 with TRBJ1-2, with D unclear. Trimming shortened V by 2 bases and J by 6 bases, and 19 bases separated the two germline ends. This CDR3 comprises 16 residues. Germline CDR1 SGHTA, CDR2 FQGTGA. The DNA for the CDR3 is TGTGCCAGCAGCTTAGCCCCCAGAGGTCGTGGTAATGGCTACACCTTC. This gives the protein CASSLAPRGRGNGYTF.

The V and J genes are TRBV5-1 and TRBJ2-5; the D gene could be TRBD1 or TRBD2 (5 bases each). Germline V gene lookup returns CDR1 SGHRS and CDR2 YFSETQ. CDR3 length equals 14 residues. Trimming shortened V by 0 bases and J by 5 bases, and 11 bases separated the two germline ends. CDR3 in DNA: TGCGCCAGCAGCTTGGGGGCAGAGGGGGAGACCCAGTACTTC. Protein product: CASSLGAEGETQYF.

This sequence joins TRBV9 and TRBJ1-1; no clear D gene. The V end was cut by 0 bases, the J end by 1 base, with 10 bases between. Germline V CDR1 and CDR2: SGDLS, YYNGEE. The CDR3 spans 15 residues. CDR3: CASSVADSRNTEAFF. The CDR3 nucleotides read TGTGCCAGCAGCGTAGCTGACTCCAGGAACACTGAAGCTTTCTTT.

The V call is TRBV15, the J call TRBJ1-6, with 9 bases matching TRBD1. The germline V gene encodes CDR1 LNHNV and CDR2 YYDKDF (reference sequence). V shed 0 bases, J shed 7 bases, and the junction held 4 bases outside the gene matches. The CDR3 is made up of 16 amino acids. The CDR3 nucleotides are TGTGCCACCAGCAGAGATGTGACAGGGGGAAATTCACCCCTCCACTTT. Residues: CATSRDVTGGNSPLHF.

The chain combines TRBV5-1 with TRBJ2-6; TRBD1 matches 9 bases. J lost 0 bases, V lost 6 bases, and 7 bases had no gene match. The CDR3 has 17 residues. Looked up from germline, CDR1 is SGHRS and CDR2 is YFSETQ. In nucleotides, the CDR3 is TGCGCCAGCAACTCGGGACAGGGCTACTCTGGGGCCAACGTCCTGACTTTC. This translates into CASNSGQGYSGANVLTF.

The chain carries TRBV30 and TRBJ1-6; 9 nucleotides agree with TRBD1. Germline CDR1 reads GTSNPN; CDR2 reads SVGIG (reference sequence). The CDR3 has 14 amino acids. V shed 7 bases and J 0 bases; nucleotides not matched to a gene: 1. The CDR3 DNA follows: TGTGCCTCGACAGGGGGCTCCTATAATTCACCCCTCCACTTT. Translation: CASTGGSYNSPLHF.

The chain employs TRBV4-3 and TRBJ2-7; TRBD2 might be the D (6 bases). Trimming cost V 0 bases and J 1 base, with 10 bases left between them. The CDR3 runs 15 residues. Germline CDR1 is LGHNA and CDR2 is YSLEER. The CDR3 spells CASSQDHGGSYEQYV. The DNA for the CDR3 is TGCGCCAGCAGCCAAGACCATGGGGGGTCCTACGAGCAGTACGTC.

This clone occurred a few times. This rearrangement joins TRBV5-4 to TRBJ2-3, with 9 bases fitting TRBD1. Trimming took 4 bases from V and 2 from J; bases not matched to a gene: 5. Germline V gene sequence: CDR1 SGHNT, CDR2 YYREEE (reference sequence). The CDR3 extends over 15 amino acids. The CDR3 spells CASSRGQGLTDTQYF. The CDR3 DNA reads as TGTGCCAGCAGCCGGGGACAGGGACTCACAGATACGCAGTATTTT.

This clone occurred once. The chain recombines TRBV6-6 with TRBJ2-7; D is undetermined. Trimming took off 0 bases at V and 6 bases at J, with 12 bases between the two ends. The CDR3 is 14 amino acids. Germline assignment: CDR1 MNHNY and CDR2 SVGAGI (reference sequence). The CDR3 region has the DNA TGTGCCAGCAGTTACTCGTATTTCAGAAGCGAGCAGTACGTC. Translation gives CASSYSYFRSEQYV.

The genes are TRBV10-3 and TRBJ2-1; 13 bases match TRBD2. CDR3 size: 19 residues. The V and J ends lost 4 bases and 7 bases, in that order; junction bases with no gene match: 16. In germline, CDR1 is ENHRY, CDR2 SYGVKD. In DNA form, the CDR3 reads TGTGCCATCAGTGGGTTGGGCAGGATTGGACTAGCGGGAGCTAATGAGCAGTTCTTC. Translation gives CAISGLGRIGLAGANEQFF.

This clone occurred once. The chain has TRBV18 and TRBJ1-1; 11 bases fit TRBD1. After removal of 2 bases from V and 0 bases from J, the junction contained 2 bases not matched to a gene. Germline V lookup: CDR1 KGHSH, CDR2 LQKENI. This CDR3 region has 16 residues. The CDR3 coding sequence is TGTGCCAGCTCACCAAGGGGACAGGGGGTGAACACTGAAGCTTTCTTT. Translating gives CASSPRGQGVNTEAFF.